This T cell receptor beta chain stems from a study of long-term antiretroviral therapy in people with HIV (dated by TCRdb to the early 2020s). With regard to the full study: The earliest samples were collected approximately a decade before the 2015 WHO recommendation for immediate ART, a period when ART was typically delayed until CD4 counts fell. Whether ART initiation and durable HIV suppression were associated with changes in peripheral blood TRB repertoire composition and diversity was tested in a retrospective serial study. A total of fewer than 200 cryopreserved PBMC samples were contributed to the cohort by 30 adults with confirmed HIV infection, with samples collected serially over a mean of roughly six years (range 1-12). Of the approximately 32 participants with HIV, ten to eleven were female. Test extractions of a monoclonal T-cell line alongside some 36 polyclonal samples showed no cross-contamination during QIAcube processing.

The immunoSEQ hsTCRB v3.0 assay was used at survey level resolution to sequence the TRB variable region. The target sequencing depth for TRB was about 40,000-55,000 T-cell genomes per sample. Pooled TRB libraries were sequenced on an Illumina MiSeq with a v3 150-cycle kit. Per the source publication's procedure: Repertoire analysis was performed in R inside a reproducible Nextflow workflow that covered QC, data transformation and analysis. Custom analyses were implemented in LymphoSeq2, an R package for AIRR-Seq data exploration. After excluding a handful of samples that yielded fewer than 5000 total TRB sequences, 150 to 200 HIV repertoires remained for analysis. Of the roughly 180 retained HIV repertoires, some 60 were collected before and about 130 after ART initiation. Repertoires were downsampled to 5000 TRB nucleotide sequences, and summary statistics were averaged over 100 downsampling iterations. TRB sequences were retained for analysis only if CDR3 regions of at least seven amino acids were present. A Shannon entropy-derived clonality score and the Gini coefficient were used to measure diversity. In the repertoire networks, any two of the top 5000 CDR3 amino acid sequences were linked whenever the two sequences differed by an edit distance of one. Antigen specificity groups and MHC restriction were predicted for TRB CDR3 amino acid sequences with GLIPH2. To flag known associations with CMV, EBV, HIV or tissue antigens, CDR3 amino acid sequences were compared against VDJdb and McPAS-TCR. Pre-ART, post-ART and control groups were compared with Wilcoxon signed-rank tests and Holm-Bonferroni correction. Entries here come from immuneACCESS through TCRdb and include only in-frame sequences with V and J called. Some clones fail to appear in such tables; in the studies checked, an unresolved V gene covers under half of the shortfall, and the cause of the remainder is unknown. V and J calls plus clone size are reproduced from that table; the DNA served to infer D and trimming. The sample table contains about 20,000 clones; only one count was recorded for just over 90% of them. The ten largest clones take up roughly 9.2% of the sample.

The junction carries 14 bases between V and J, which are trimmed by 2 bases and 4 bases respectively. Counted from cysteine to phenylalanine, this CDR3 has 14 amino acids. The kept DNA is CDR3 alone, 42 bases in frame from the first base. Taken from the germline V gene (reference sequence), the CDR1 and CDR2 loops are GTSNPN and SVGIG. Participants were included only if at least one PBMC sample before ART initiation and at least two post-ART samples were available. Every participant with HIV received treatment in the United States of America. Cryopreserved samples of 1-10 million PBMC were thawed and washed before DNA extraction. At the time of the earliest PBMC sample, participants with HIV were aged between roughly 20 and 60 years. PBMC samples from each participant spanned 1-4 timepoints before ART initiation and 2-8 timepoints after ART initiation, with a median of 7 samples. Serial HIV viral load, CD4+ T-cell count, ART history and demographic data were obtained for every participant. Genomic DNA was extracted from unsorted PBMC with a Qiagen kit on a QIAcube, processed in batches of 12 samples.

Broad study findings and their caveats: The samples were dated from about 2004 to 2017, and the ART regimens that were used may be less effective than current ART regimens. Expanded TRB clones identified before ART initiation dominated the repertoire across all time points, though the dominance fluctuated and decreased in many PLHIV after ART. Since PBMC availability was limited, sequencing covered only the TCR beta chain, with no alpha chain pairing. Inferences about post-ART repertoire changes were limited because no data were available on ART adherence, viral resistance or therapy changes. Narrower CDR3 length ranges were observed in HIV repertoires than in controls, and an antigen-experienced repertoire with only a slight naive shift after ART was suggested by the network structure. A significant increase in TRB diversity was found to be associated with ART initiation, although TRB diversity was observed to remain significantly below that of transplant donor controls even after long-term ART. Because pre-ART samples had limited cell numbers, unsorted PBMC were profiled rather than sorted CD4+ and CD8+ T cells.

On this clone itself: Its antigen has not been determined. Base qualities are missing; no much larger clone stands one base away.

The V gene is TRBV30 and the J gene is TRBJ1-1; the D segment could be TRBD1, given 5 matching bases. The sample was unsorted PBMCs, taken 4.4 years before starting antiretroviral therapy. This sequence originates from a woman aged 25 to 39 with HIV. CDR3 protein: CAWSTFRGSTEAFF. The sequenced DNA: TGTGCCTGGAGTACATTTCGGGGCAGCACTGAAGCTTTCTTT.